The following is a TCR beta chain sequence with its context. Antigen unknown. This CDR3 has 15 residues. CDR1 and CDR2 from the germline V gene are LNHDA and SQIVND (reference sequence). V gave up 4 bases and J gave up 0 bases; unmatched junction bases: 2. This record comes from a study of cytomegalovirus exposure and HLA in healthy donors. Findings and limits, study-wide: As a later analysis revealed, most CMV-associated TCR beta chains appeared HLA-restricted.

Both 60 Vbeta primers and 13 Jbeta primers went into the PCR. Study processing details: About 10 million shared chains were among the approximately 87 million unique TCR beta chains that a later analysis counted. Libraries were prepared by immunoSEQ multiplex PCR; TCRdb keeps only in-frame clonotypes and omits some of them. For V, J and clone size, that table is used; D and trimming come from the DNA. This table holds some 190,000 clones, roughly 82% found once. The gene calls are TRBV19 and TRBJ2-2; TRBD2 matches at 7 bases. This sequence was found in a middle-aged man in good health and CMV-seronegative. Sample: PBMCs. Written as DNA, the CDR3 is TGTGCCAGTAGTAAGGGACTATCGAACACCGGGGAGCTGTTTTTT. Its protein is CASSKGLSNTGELFF.